The clone carrying this T cell receptor (beta chain) came up many times. Its target is unknown. The data derive from a study of T cells in Graves' hyperthyroidism and ophthalmopathy. Study results and limitations: Most thyroid clonotypes expanded above 0.001 appeared in blood too. The model anticipated ophthalmopathy a median about 7.1 months pre-onset.

The TCR beta CDR3 regions underwent amplification using RNA transcripts as the source. Using the HTBI primer set, a first-round RT-PCR was run on the TCR CDR3. Each CDR3 protein is one row after TCRdb ran MiXCR on the multiplex PCR reads. This repertoire shows some 300,000 distinct CDR3 sequences, 16% found once; its top ten account for roughly a third. Subjects aged 18 to 65 presented with newly diagnosed hyperthyroidism of less than 2 months' duration. It was approximately 9.4 ml of fresh peripheral blood that supplied the PBMCs. The CDR3 spans 16 residues. The germline gives CDR1 SNHLY, CDR2 FYNNEI. Trimming stripped 4 bases from V and 1 base from J, with 16 bases between.

The gene calls are TRBV2 and TRBJ1-1; D is perhaps TRBD1 (6 bases). The receptor comes from a man aged 30 to 39 with Graves' hyperthyroidism. The material sequenced was blood. CDR3 loop: CASSVPAGQQNTEAFF. The CDR3 DNA follows: TGTGCCAGCAGTGTCCCTGCGGGACAACAGAACACTGAAGCTTTCTTT.